A selection of T cell receptor beta chains follows, all from one sample in a study of T cell repertoires in cytomegalovirus infection. TCRdb processed the reads anew with MiXCR; each CDR3 protein has one entry. The repertoire has 560,000 or so distinct CDR3 sequences, approximately 15% of them found once; the top ten carry about 24%. The sequencing sample was made of CD8+ T cells from PBMCs. These receptors came from a human donor in good health (CMV status not recorded). Some clones in this sample may be carry-over from other donors' samples. Each CDR3 is given with its conserved first and last residue. Fields, in order: clone size, J gene, V gene, D gene, CDR3 protein, CDR3 DNA. D genes are given only for firm matches. Size is omitted from some rows. Given values are once, few, many or a class for expanded clones.

many TRBJ2-2 TRBV6-5 TRBD2 CASRRVGLAGVLSNTGELFF TGTGCCAGCAGACGGGTAGGACTAGCGGGAGTCCTCTCGAACACCGGGGAGCTGTTTTTT
many TRBJ1-2 TRBV7-9 - CASSLGEDRVYGYTF TGTGCCAGCAGCTTAGGAGAGGACAGAGTCTATGGCTACACCTTC
- TRBJ2-2 TRBV7-3 - CASSLTYPTDNYTGVLFF TGTGCCAGCAGCTTAACCTACCCCACGGACAACTACACCGGGGTGCTGTTTTTT
once TRBJ1-2 TRBV6-2/TRBV6-3 TRBD1 CASTPLSRDRGREEIGYTF TGTGCCAGCACCCCCTTGAGCCGGGACAGGGGGCGCGAAGAGATAGGCTACACCTTC
- TRBJ1-2 TRBV2 - CVSISPEWYGYTF TGTGTCAGCATTTCCCCGGAGTGGTATGGCTACACCTTC
many TRBJ1-2 TRBV27 - CASSKTAARDGYTF TGTGCCAGCAGTAAAACAGCCGCTAGGGATGGCTACACCTTC
many TRBJ1-6 TRBV7-2 TRBD1 CASSQGDRLNSPLHF TGTGCCAGCAGTCAGGGGGACAGATTGAATTCACCCCTCCACTTT
- TRBJ1-1 TRBV4-2 - CASSQGGRSGQGGTEAFF TGTGCCAGCAGCCAAGGGGGCCGGTCTGGGCAGGGAGGAACTGAAGCTTTCTTT
few TRBJ2-1 TRBV14 - CASSQEPGVGDEQFF TGTGCCAGCAGCCAAGAGCCAGGGGTAGGAGATGAGCAGTTCTTC
- TRBJ2-2 TRBV6-5 - CASSRTGEGGLPGTGELFF TGTGCCAGCAGTCGCACCGGCGAAGGGGGACTCCCGGGCACCGGGGAGCTGTTTTTT
few TRBJ2-1 TRBV20-1 TRBD1 CSASESGTGLNEQFF TGCAGTGCTTCAGAGAGTGGGACAGGCCTCAATGAGCAGTTCTTC
- TRBJ2-3 TRBV28 - CASSFRLGEEDTQYF TGTGCCAGCAGTTTCCGACTAGGCGAGGAAGATACGCAGTATTTT
- TRBJ1-6 TRBV6-5 - CASRGGSSPLHF TGTGCCAGCAGAGGGGGGTCTTCACCCCTCCACTTT
few TRBJ1-5 TRBV2 - CASSEGEEGDQPQHF TGTGCCAGCAGTGAAGGGGAAGAGGGGGATCAGCCCCAGCATTTT
- TRBJ2-3 TRBV4-2 TRBD2 CASSHRGTSGTGDTQYF TGTGCCAGCAGCCACCGCGGGACTAGCGGGACGGGAGATACGCAGTATTTT
many TRBJ2-2 TRBV19 - CASSLGATNTGELFF TGTGCCAGTAGTCTCGGGGCAACGAACACCGGGGAGCTGTTTTTT
- TRBJ2-1 TRBV6-4 TRBD2 CASSELAGLNEQFF TGTGCCAGCAGTGAGCTAGCGGGTCTGAATGAGCAGTTCTTC
few TRBJ2-1 TRBV5-6 - CASSPLRESGQFF TGTGCCAGCAGCCCTTTGAGGGAGAGCGGGCAGTTCTTC
- TRBJ1-2 TRBV27 TRBD1 CASSLTGDGGYTF TGTGCCAGCAGTTTAACAGGGGATGGTGGCTACACCTTC
many TRBJ1-1 TRBV12-3/TRBV12-4 - CASSSTPTVNTEAFF TGTGCCAGCAGTTCCACACCGACGGTGAACACTGAAGCTTTCTTT
- TRBJ2-1 TRBV24-1 TRBD1 CATSADTTGYEQFF TGTGCCACCAGTGCAGATACGACAGGGTATGAGCAGTTCTTC
few TRBJ2-7 TRBV2 - CASTSKGGSEQYF TGTGCCAGCACCAGTAAAGGGGGTTCCGAGCAGTACTTC
many TRBJ2-1 TRBV18 - CASSPRTGRDNEQFF TGTGCCAGCTCGCCGAGGACAGGGAGGGACAATGAGCAGTTCTTC
few TRBJ1-1 TRBV18 - CASSPGLGTNTEAFF TGTGCCAGCTCACCAGGTTTGGGAACGAACACTGAAGCTTTCTTT
many TRBJ1-5 TRBV19 TRBD1 CASSGRGNQPQHF TGTGCCAGTAGTGGCAGGGGGAATCAGCCCCAGCATTTT
many TRBJ2-1 TRBV4-2 - CASSPRVAGLNNEQFF TGTGCCAGCAGCCCCCGAGTGGCGGGACTTAACAATGAGCAGTTCTTC
- TRBJ2-3 TRBV6-5 - CASIKEGASTDTQYF TGTGCCAGCATTAAGGAGGGGGCTAGCACAGATACGCAGTATTTT
many TRBJ1-1 TRBV19 - CASTRQGRNTEAFF TGTGCCAGTACTCGGCAGGGAAGGAATACTGAAGCTTTCTTT
many TRBJ2-1 TRBV6-1 TRBD2 CASTWREGYNEQFF TGTGCCAGCACGTGGAGGGAGGGCTACAATGAGCAGTTCTTC
- TRBJ1-5 TRBV3-1 - CASSQGPVQPQHF TGTGCCAGCAGCCAAGGACCCGTTCAGCCCCAGCATTTT
many TRBJ1-1 TRBV5-1 - CASSLEQGTEAFF TGCGCCAGCAGCTTGGAACAGGGCACTGAAGCTTTCTTT